A single sample is the source of the 28 T cell receptor beta chains below, sequenced in a study of T cell responses to AZD1222 COVID-19 vaccine. The assay was immunoSEQ multiplex PCR, and TCRdb's table has in-frame clones only and misses some. The sample carries about 140,000 clones, 80% to 95% recorded once. The specimen comprised peripheral blood, sampled on day 0 of AZD1222 vaccination. Source of these receptors: an adult in good health.

On this clone itself: At one of its ends the junction is not consistent with the germline gene, which may arise from a read error. The genes are TRBV7-7 and TRBJ2-7; D is ambiguous. CDR1 is SSHAT and CDR2 is FNYEAQ in the germline V gene (reference sequence). CDR3 length: 15 residues. CDR3 in amino acids: CASSLGAQGSDEQYF. The CDR3 bases are TGTGCTAGCAGCTTAGGTGCGCAAGGGTCAGACGAGCAGTACTTC. Supplemented by reference TRBV7-7 and TRBJ2-7, the full variable domain reads GAGVSQSPRYKVTKRGQDVTLRCDPISSHATLYWYQQALGQGPEFLTYFNYEAQPDKSGLPSDRFSAERPEGSISTLTIQRTEQRDSAMYRCASSLGAQGSDEQYFGPGTRLTVT.

The chain employs TRBV5-5 and TRBJ1-2; possibly TRBD1 for D (5 bases). Germline V gene data show CDR1 as SGHKS and CDR2 as YYEKEE (reference sequence). CDR3 length: 15 amino acids. Trimming shortened V by 3 bases and J by 4 bases, and 16 bases separated the two germline ends. In nucleotides, the CDR3 is TGTGCCAGCAGCTGGGGGATACGGGACGCCTATGGCTACACCTTC. Translated: CASSWGIRDAYGYTF.

This clone was found once. The V gene is TRBV19, the J gene TRBJ1-1, with a possible D match to TRBD1 (6 bases). The CDR3 has 14 amino acids. Germline V gene data show CDR1 as LNHDA and CDR2 as SQIVND (reference sequence). The germline V and J ends were trimmed by 2 bases and 4 bases, with 11 bases remaining between them. The chain's CDR3 is CASSIRGWATEAFF. The CDR3 nucleotides are TGTGCCAGTAGTATAAGGGGGTGGGCCACTGAAGCTTTCTTT.

The gene calls are TRBV2 and TRBJ2-2; D not resolved. The CDR3 totals 15 residues. The germline V gene has CDR1 SNHLY and CDR2 FYNNEI. Trimming took 6 bases from V and 2 from J, leaving 13 bases between them. CDR3 nucleotides: TGTGCCAGCAGAAGCCAAGGATACAACACCGGGGAGCTGTTTTTT. Amino acid sequence: CASRSQGYNTGELFF.

The rearrangement links TRBV4-2 to TRBJ2-1; 11 nucleotides match TRBD2. In germline, CDR1 is LGHNA, CDR2 YNFKEQ. V lost 1 base to trimming and J lost 5 bases; unmatched junction nucleotides: 4. The CDR3 contains 16 residues. CDR3: CASSQALAGGDNEQFF. The CDR3 DNA reads TGTGCCAGCAGCCAAGCTCTAGCGGGGGGTGACAATGAGCAGTTCTTC.

This clone occurred once. The chain recombines TRBV7-9 with TRBJ2-1; 12 nucleotides match TRBD2. Germline-derived CDR1 and CDR2 are SEHNR and FQNEAQ (reference sequence). The CDR3 runs to 16 residues. Trimming at V came to 5 bases and at J to 4 bases, leaving 6 bases not matched to a gene. CDR3 sequence (DNA): TGTGCCAGCAGCCAGGTGACTAGCGGGGGTTACAATGAGCAGTTCTTC. Translated: CASSQVTSGGYNEQFF. Based on the CDR3 plus reference TRBV7-9 and TRBJ2-1, the full variable domain is DTGVSQNPRHKITKRGQNVTFRCDPISEHNRLYWYRQTLGQGPEFLTYFQNEAQLEKSRLLSDRFSAERPKGSFSTLEIQRTEQGDSAMYLCASSQVTSGGYNEQFFGPGTRLTVL.

This chain joins TRBV28 and TRBJ1-5; 7 bases map to TRBD1. The CDR3 is 14 residues long. Germline trimming cut 3 bases from V and 5 bases from J; bases unmatched to any gene: 4. Germline V CDR1 and CDR2: MDHEN, SYDVKM. CDR3 residues: CASSLGQKDQPQHF. In nucleotides, the CDR3 is TGTGCCAGCAGTTTGGGACAGAAAGATCAGCCCCAGCATTTT. The complete variable domain, with remaining parts taken from reference TRBV28 and TRBJ1-5, reads DVKVTQSSRYLVKRTGEKVFLECVQDMDHENMFWYRQDPGLGLRLIYFSYDVKMKEKGDIPEGYSVSREKKERFSLILESASTNQTSMYLCASSLGQKDQPQHFGDGTRLSIL.

The rearrangement joins TRBV4-2 to TRBJ2-7; D call uncertain. The CDR3 is 14 residues long. Per the germline V gene, CDR1 is LGHNA and CDR2 is YNFKEQ. The V and J ends lost 0 bases and 2 bases respectively, with 8 bases between them. The CDR3 protein is CASSQDLLTYEQYF. The CDR3 region has the DNA TGTGCCAGCAGCCAAGATTTACTAACCTACGAGCAGTACTTC.

The gene calls are TRBV7-2 and TRBJ2-1; 9 bases fit TRBD2. The CDR3 has 16 amino acids. V trimming: 1 base; J trimming: 4 bases; junction bases outside the gene matches: 5. Germline V CDR1 and CDR2: SGHTA, FQGNSA. This chain's CDR3 is CASSLVRLAGYNEQFF. The CDR3 nucleotides read TGTGCCAGCAGCTTAGTCCGGCTAGCGGGGTACAATGAGCAGTTCTTC.

This chain links TRBV9 with TRBJ1-1; 7 bases line up with TRBD1. The CDR3 is 12 residues long. V was clipped by 4 bases and J by 6 bases; unmatched bases: 3. Germline values: CDR1 SGDLS, CDR2 YYNGEE. CDR3 sequence reads: CASSQTGAEAFF. CDR3 DNA: TGTGCCAGCAGCCAAACAGGGGCTGAAGCTTTCTTT.

CDR3 nucleotide sequence: TGTGCCAGCAGAAGAGGCGGGTCGGAGTATGGCTACACCTTC. Translated, it gives CASRRGGSEYGYTF. The rearrangement links TRBV5-4 to TRBJ1-2; D call uncertain. This CDR3 has 14 amino acids. V was cut by 5 bases and J by 5 bases, with 16 bases left in between. Germline-derived CDR1 and CDR2 are SGHNT and YYREEE (reference sequence).

This rearrangement joins TRBV6-5 to TRBJ2-2; tentatively, D is TRBD1 (5 bases). The CDR3 is made up of 14 amino acids. CDR1 and CDR2 (germline): MNHEY, SVGAGI. V gave up 7 bases and J gave up 2 bases, with 11 bases separating them. CDR3 sequence (DNA): TGTGCCAGCACCGCGGACACTAACACCGGGGAGCTGTTTTTT. This gives the protein CASTADTNTGELFF.

The chain couples TRBV19 to TRBJ2-2; tentative D call: TRBD1 (5 bases). The CDR3 has 14 residues. Trimming pared 3 bases from V and 1 base from J, leaving 6 bases between. Germline V gene data show CDR1 as LNHDA and CDR2 as SQIVND (reference sequence). This chain's CDR3 is CASSIRENTGELFF. The CDR3 DNA reads TGTGCCAGTAGTATCAGGGAGAACACCGGGGAGCTGTTTTTT.

J is TRBJ2-2 and V is TRBV18, with D perhaps TRBD1 (6 bases). Germline CDR1 and CDR2: KGHSH and LQKENI. The CDR3 runs 15 residues. V shed 5 bases and J shed 2 bases, with 12 bases lying between them. CDR3: CASSGRQANTGELFF. Here the CDR3 DNA reads TGTGCCAGCTCAGGGCGACAGGCAAACACCGGGGAGCTGTTTTTT.

The chain couples TRBV24-1 to TRBJ2-2; 8 bases fit TRBD1. CDR1 and CDR2 from the germline V gene are KGHDR and SFDVKD. Losses at the gene ends were 1 base for V and 8 bases for J; bases not matched to a gene: 8. The CDR3 consists of 16 residues. This CDR3 is CATSDLRRGQSGELFF. The CDR3 bases are TGTGCCACCAGTGATTTACGCAGGGGGCAATCTGGGGAGCTGTTTTTT.

The chain employs TRBV25-1 and TRBJ1-5, with D uncertain. The CDR3 covers 13 residues. Trimming took 8 bases from V and 6 from J, leaving 14 bases between them. Per germline, CDR1 MGHDK and CDR2 SYGVNS. This chain's CDR3 is CASGWRVGQPQHF. DNA of the CDR3: TGTGCCAGCGGGTGGAGGGTCGGTCAGCCCCAGCATTTT.

J is TRBJ2-7 and V is TRBV7-9; D not resolved. There are 12 residues in the CDR3. Trimming removed 5 bases at V and 4 bases at J, with 9 bases between. CDR1 is SEHNR and CDR2 is FQNEAQ in the germline V gene (reference sequence). The DNA of the CDR3 is TGTGCCAGCAGCCCCGGTGGGTACGAGCAGTACTTC. This gives the protein CASSPGGYEQYF.

This clone was seen only a few times. The rearrangement joins TRBV12-3 or TRBV12-4 to TRBJ1-1; D is possibly TRBD1 (6 bases). This CDR3 is built from 11 residues. Deletions cut 9 bases from V and 11 bases from J, with 16 bases between. CDR3 loop: CASGNGGPAFF. As DNA, the CDR3 is TGTGCCAGTGGGAATGGGGGCCCCGCTTTCTTT.

V is TRBV6-1 and J is TRBJ1-2; 7 bases match TRBD1. Germline CDR1 MNHNS, CDR2 SASEGT. This CDR3 contains 16 residues. Trimming took 2 bases from V and 0 from J; bases not matched to a gene: 6. The CDR3 loop is CASSEPGTASNYGYTF. CDR3 coding DNA: TGTGCCAGCAGTGAACCCGGGACAGCATCTAACTATGGCTACACCTTC.

The rearrangement links TRBV12-3 or TRBV12-4 to TRBJ2-3, with unresolved D. V was trimmed by 5 bases and J by 3 bases, leaving 6 bases between them. CDR3 length: 12 amino acids. The CDR3 sequence is CASSRSTDTQYF. For the CDR3, the DNA is TGTGCCAGCAGTCGCTCGACAGATACGCAGTATTTT.

This clone came up once. The chain combines TRBV5-4 with TRBJ2-1; D possibly corresponds to TRBD1 (5 bases). V was cut by 4 bases and J by 6 bases, with 20 bases left in between. The CDR3 is made up of 16 amino acids. Germline CDR1 is SGHNT and CDR2 is YYREEE (reference sequence). This CDR3 reads CASSVPSAGQFNEQFF. DNA for the CDR3: TGTGCCAGCAGCGTCCCTAGTGCAGGGCAGTTCAATGAGCAGTTCTTC.

This chain links TRBV7-2 with TRBJ2-4; maybe TRBD1 (5 bases). V was trimmed by 4 bases and J by 11 bases, leaving 18 bases between them. In germline, CDR1 is SGHTA, CDR2 FQGNSA. CDR3 length equals 14 residues. The CDR3 DNA follows: TGTGCCAGCAGCTCCATTAGGGGCGCAATAGTTCAGTACTTC. Translation: CASSSIRGAIVQYF. The full variable domain, completed using reference TRBV7-2 and TRBJ2-4, is GAGVSQSPSNKVTEKGKDVELRCDPISGHTALYWYRQSLGQGLEFLIYFQGNSAPDKSGLPSDRFSAERTGGSVSTLTIQRTQQEDSAVYLCASSSIRGAIVQYFGAGTRLSVL.

The gene calls are TRBV19 and TRBJ1-1; D remains unclear. The CDR3 is 14 amino acids. Trimming removed 0 bases from V and 1 base from J, with 6 bases in between. Per the germline V gene, CDR1 is LNHDA and CDR2 is SQIVND (reference sequence). In DNA form, the CDR3 reads TGTGCCAGTAGTATAGATGTGGGGAACACTGAAGCTTTCTTT. Translation gives CASSIDVGNTEAFF.

This clone was seen just once. The V call is TRBV19, the J call TRBJ1-3; D perhaps matches TRBD1 (6 bases). The germline CDR1 and CDR2 sequences are LNHDA and SQIVND (reference sequence). The CDR3 spans 15 residues. V lost 0 bases to trimming and J lost 2 bases, with 8 bases between them. CDR3 in amino acids: CASSIDRTAGNTIYF. The CDR3 DNA reads TGTGCCAGTAGTATAGATCGGACAGCTGGAAACACCATATATTTT.

This clone appeared a single time. Distinct nucleotide sequences in the sample also encode this CDR3. V usage is TRBV5-5 and J usage is TRBJ1-3; the match to TRBD1 covers 7 bases. The V gene's germline CDR1 is SGHKS and CDR2 YYEKEE (reference sequence). The CDR3 covers 14 residues. The V and J ends lost 2 bases and 1 base, in that order; junction bases with no gene match: 0. The CDR3 DNA is TGTGCCAGCAGCTTACAGGGGTCTGGAAACACCATATATTTT. Amino acid sequence: CASSLQGSGNTIYF. The full variable domain, rest sourced from reference TRBV5-5 and TRBJ1-3, is DAGVTQSPTHLIKTRGQQVTLRCSPISGHKSVSWYQQVLGQGPQFIFQYYEKEERGRGNFPDRFSARQFPNYSSELNVNALLLGDSALYLCASSLQGSGNTIYFGEGSWLTVV.

The genes are TRBV6-5 and TRBJ2-7, with TRBD2 matching over 7 bases. Germline V gives CDR1 MNHEY, CDR2 SVGAGI. After removal of 4 bases from V and 1 base from J, the junction contained 1 base not matched to a gene. The CDR3 contains 13 residues. The CDR3 reads CASSSGGSYEQYF. CDR3 DNA sequence: TGTGCCAGCAGTTCGGGGGGTTCCTACGAGCAGTACTTC.

This clone was found once. V gene TRBV6-5 combines with J gene TRBJ2-3, with TRBD2 matching 11 bases. The CDR3 loop spans 15 amino acids. V shed 5 bases and J 12 bases; nucleotides not matched to a gene: 13. Germline-derived CDR1 and CDR2 are MNHEY and SVGAGI. The CDR3 DNA follows: TGTGCCAGCAGTAGACTAGCGGGGATACAGATACGTCAGTATTTT. This translates into CASSRLAGIQIRQYF.

The chain has TRBV7-6 and TRBJ1-4, with 7 bases lining up with TRBD1. V gave up 2 bases and J gave up 7 bases; unmatched junction bases: 7. This CDR3 is built from 15 residues. The germline CDR1 and CDR2 sequences are SGHVS and FNYEAQ. The CDR3 protein is CASSLNRDRSEKLFF. The CDR3 coding sequence is TGTGCCAGCAGCTTAAATAGGGACAGAAGTGAAAAACTGTTTTTT.